This T cell receptor beta chain was captured by sequencing in a study of T cells in Graves' hyperthyroidism and ophthalmopathy. Whole-study results and caveats: For ophthalmopathy, model prediction preceded onset by a median about 6 months. Most clonotypes expanded in the thyroid (above 0.001) were also present in blood. A model using 13 V-J features told ophthalmopathy apart from stable hyperthyroidism.

This clonotype was counted at least ten times. Its antigen is not known. CDR1 is SGHKS, CDR2 YYEKEE, per germline (reference sequence). This CDR3 is 18 amino acids long. V shed 3 bases and J 0 bases; nucleotides not matched to a gene: 14. It was RNA transcripts that yielded the amplified TCR beta CDR3 regions. HTBI primers were employed in a first-round RT-PCR of the TCR CDR3. TCRdb redid the calling of the multiplex PCR reads with MiXCR, one entry per CDR3 protein. The repertoire holds 550,000 to 600,000 distinct CDR3 sequences, with around 15% as singletons. The sequenced sample consisted of blood. The gene calls are TRBV5-5 and TRBJ1-2; the match to TRBD1 covers 7 bases. The sequence came from a woman aged 18-35 years with Graves' hyperthyroidism. CDR3 loop: CASSSSSGQSRANYGYTF. The CDR3 DNA follows: TGTGCCAGCAGCTCAAGCTCGGGACAGTCTAGAGCTAACTATGGCTACACCTTC.